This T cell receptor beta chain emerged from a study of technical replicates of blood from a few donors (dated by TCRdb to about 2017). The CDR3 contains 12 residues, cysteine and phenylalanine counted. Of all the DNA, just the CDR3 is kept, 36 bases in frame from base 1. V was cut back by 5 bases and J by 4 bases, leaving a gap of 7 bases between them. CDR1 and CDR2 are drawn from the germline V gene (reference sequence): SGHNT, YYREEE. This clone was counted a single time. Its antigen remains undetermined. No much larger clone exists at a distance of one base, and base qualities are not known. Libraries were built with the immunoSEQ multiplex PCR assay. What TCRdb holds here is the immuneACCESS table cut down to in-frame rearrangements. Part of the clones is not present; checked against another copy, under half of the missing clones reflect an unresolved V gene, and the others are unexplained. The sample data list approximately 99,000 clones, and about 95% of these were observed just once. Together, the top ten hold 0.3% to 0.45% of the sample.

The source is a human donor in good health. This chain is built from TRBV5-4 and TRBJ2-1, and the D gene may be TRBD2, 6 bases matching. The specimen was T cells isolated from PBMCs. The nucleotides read TGTGCCAGCAGGGGGACTTACAATGAGCAGTTCTTC. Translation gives CASRGTYNEQFF.